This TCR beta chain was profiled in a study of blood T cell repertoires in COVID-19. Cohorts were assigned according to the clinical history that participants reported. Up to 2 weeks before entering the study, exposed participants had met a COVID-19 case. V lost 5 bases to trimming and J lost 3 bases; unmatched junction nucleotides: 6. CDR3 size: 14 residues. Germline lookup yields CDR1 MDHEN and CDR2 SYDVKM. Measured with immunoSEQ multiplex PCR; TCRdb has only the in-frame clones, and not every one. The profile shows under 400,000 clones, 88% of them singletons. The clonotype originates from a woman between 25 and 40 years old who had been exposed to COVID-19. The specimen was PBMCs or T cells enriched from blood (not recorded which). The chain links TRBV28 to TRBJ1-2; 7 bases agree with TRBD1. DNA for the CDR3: TGTGCCAGCAGTCCATGGACAGGAGACTATGGCTACACCTTC. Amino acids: CASSPWTGDYGYTF.